These T cell receptor beta chains were read from a single sample in a study of blood T cell repertoires in COVID-19. The protocol was immunoSEQ multiplex PCR, while the TCRdb copy is restricted to in-frame clones and leaves out a portion. The sample shows 70,000 to 95,000 clones, around 83% of them seen only once. Sequencing used peripheral blood. The source is a woman aged 45-59 years with acute or convalescent COVID-19. Each CDR3 is given with its conserved first and last residue. A D gene is named only where the DNA matches it firmly. Not all rows give a size; the values are once, few, many and, for expanded clones, a class.

V	D	size	J	CDR3	DNA
TRBV28	.	.	TRBJ2-1	CASSYMHNEQFF	TGTGCCAGCAGTTACATGCACAATGAGCAGTTCTTC
TRBV11-2	.	.	TRBJ1-2	CASSLKLGGFEEANYGYTF	TGTGCCAGCAGCTTAAAGTTAGGAGGCTTCGAGGAGGCTAACTATGGCTACACCTTC
TRBV5-4	.	.	TRBJ2-2	CASSLTNTGELFF	TGTGCCAGCAGCTTGACTAACACCGGGGAGCTGTTTTTT
TRBV9	TRBD2	.	TRBJ2-1	CASSAPPGRDNEQFF	TGTGCCAGCAGCGCGCCTCCGGGGAGGGACAATGAGCAGTTCTTC
TRBV2	TRBD1	.	TRBJ2-7	CASCRDRGYEQYF	TGTGCCAGTTGCCGGGACAGGGGCTACGAGCAGTACTTC
TRBV6-5	.	.	TRBJ1-2	CASGRVAGYTF	TGTGCCAGTGGCAGGGTTGCTGGCTACACCTTC
TRBV6-2/TRBV6-3	.	.	TRBJ2-7	CASSYARISSYEQYF	TGTGCCAGCAGTTACGCCAGGATCAGCTCCTACGAGCAGTACTTC
TRBV29-1	.	.	TRBJ1-4	CSVYNTGWEKLFF	TGCAGCGTTTATAACACAGGGTGGGAAAAACTGTTTTTT
TRBV2	TRBD1	few	TRBJ2-4	CASSRDRGDIQYF	TGTGCCAGCAGTCGGGACAGGGGTGACATTCAGTACTTC
TRBV11-1	TRBD1	.	TRBJ2-7	CASSLEGQSLYEQYF	TGTGCCAGCAGCTTAGAGGGACAGAGCCTCTACGAGCAGTACTTC
TRBV2	.	once	TRBJ2-3	CASSPKGGTDTQYF	TGTGCCAGCAGTCCCAAGGGGGGCACAGATACGCAGTATTTT
TRBV30	.	few	TRBJ1-2	CAWSSPPVPTF	TGTGCCTGGAGCTCCCCCCCGGTTCCCACCTTC
TRBV7-2	.	few	TRBJ2-7	CASSWGHNSYEQYF	TGTGCCAGCAGCTGGGGACATAACTCCTACGAGCAGTACTTC
TRBV4-1	TRBD2	.	TRBJ2-1	CASSLLGGAYNEQFF	TGCGCCAGCAGCCTCCTCGGGGGGGCCTACAATGAGCAGTTCTTC
TRBV19	TRBD1	.	TRBJ1-5	CATLDRGENQPQHF	TGTGCCACCCTAGACAGGGGGGAGAATCAGCCCCAGCATTTT
TRBV12-3/TRBV12-4	.	.	TRBJ1-4	CASSSQVFGKLFF	TGTGCCAGCAGTTCTCAGGTTTTTGGAAAACTGTTTTTT
TRBV5-6	TRBD2	.	TRBJ2-1	CASSPPLAGRNEQFF	TGTGCCAGCAGTCCTCCACTAGCGGGAAGGAATGAGCAGTTCTTC
TRBV12-3/TRBV12-4	.	.	TRBJ1-2	CASSLRGLGYTF	TGTGCCAGCAGTTTACGAGGTCTTGGCTACACCTTC
TRBV30	TRBD2	.	TRBJ2-2	CAWSVLAGGPSGELFF	TGTGCCTGGAGTGTTCTAGCGGGAGGGCCGAGCGGGGAGCTGTTTTTT
TRBV7-2	.	.	TRBJ2-2	CASSVGGWYTGELFF	TGTGCCAGCAGCGTGGGGGGTTGGTACACCGGGGAGCTGTTTTTT
TRBV27	TRBD1	.	TRBJ1-3	CASSSRTGSSGNTIYF	TGTGCCAGCAGTTCACGGACAGGAAGCTCTGGAAACACCATATATTTT
TRBV29-1	TRBD1	.	TRBJ1-6	CSAGTGIAF	TGCAGCGCAGGGACAGGTATTGCTTTT
TRBV7-9	.	.	TRBJ2-1	CASSLLTPSGDEQFF	TGTGCCAGCAGCTTATTGACTCCTTCAGGGGATGAGCAGTTCTTC
TRBV10-1	.	.	TRBJ1-5	CASSGGSQPQHF	TGCGCCAGCAGTGGGGGCTCTCAGCCCCAGCATTTT
TRBV5-1	TRBD1	.	TRBJ2-2	CASSLATGVNGELFF	TGCGCCAGCAGCTTGGCCACAGGGGTGAACGGGGAGCTGTTTTTT
TRBV4-3	.	.	TRBJ2-2	CASSQDGSGELFF	TGCGCCAGCAGCCAAGACGGGTCCGGGGAGCTGTTTTTT
TRBV4-1	.	.	TRBJ1-1	CASSQVFGAPVEAFF	TGCGCCAGCAGCCAAGTCTTTGGAGCTCCGGTAGAAGCTTTCTTT
TRBV2	.	.	TRBJ1-3	CASSVPTFSGNTIYF	TGTGCCAGCAGTGTTCCGACATTCTCTGGAAACACCATATATTTT
TRBV4-3	.	.	TRBJ1-6	CASSQDPAGAIGSPLHF	TGCGCCAGCAGCCAAGACCCCGCGGGGGCAATAGGTTCACCCCTCCACTTT
TRBV5-6	TRBD1	.	TRBJ1-2	CASSSDRATYGYTF	TGTGCCAGCAGCTCAGACAGGGCAACCTATGGCTACACCTTC
TRBV6-2/TRBV6-3	.	.	TRBJ1-1	CASSHLGSRAEAFF	TGTGCCAGCAGTCACTTAGGGAGTAGGGCTGAAGCTTTCTTT